The 29 T cell receptor beta chains given below trace back to one sample, sequenced in a study of T cell changes during pregnancy in multiple sclerosis. Here immunoSEQ multiplex PCR was the method, and the copy in TCRdb shows in-frame clones only, minus some. The data show approximately 99,000 clones, roughly 92% seen once. The source material was peripheral blood, sampled after pregnancy. Receptor source: a female donor with multiple sclerosis, enrolled in a pregnancy study.

V usage is TRBV21-1 and J usage is TRBJ2-3; the DNA was not compared with TRBD1, the D call given in the table. TRBV21-1 is flagged as a pseudogene. This CDR3 has 16 amino acids. The chain's CDR3 is CASSLTGTEQTDTQYF. CDR3 nucleotide sequence: TGTGCCAGCAGCCTTACCGGGACAGAACAAACAGATACGCAGTATTTT.

This chain connects TRBV27 to TRBJ2-7; 15 nucleotides line up with TRBD2. The trim removed 2 bases at V and 3 bases at J, leaving 11 bases unmatched. The CDR3 consists of 19 residues. Germline CDR1 and CDR2: MNHEY and SMNVEV (reference sequence). CDR3 sequence: CASSLIGLAGGRADYEQYF. CDR3 DNA: TGTGCCAGCAGTTTAATAGGACTAGCGGGAGGGAGGGCGGACTACGAGCAGTACTTC.

This clone appeared a few times. The chain carries TRBV18 and TRBJ1-1; maybe TRBD1 (6 bases). The CDR3 totals 13 residues. Per the germline V gene, CDR1 is KGHSH and CDR2 is LQKENI. Trimming cost V 7 bases and J 1 base, with 10 bases left between them. The CDR3 DNA sequence: TGTGCCAGCTGGGGACAACCGAACACTGAAGCTTTCTTT. Residues: CASWGQPNTEAFF. The complete variable domain, with remaining parts taken from reference TRBV18 and TRBJ1-1, reads NAGVMQNPRHLVRRRGQEARLRCSPMKGHSHVYWYRQLPEEGLKFMVYLQKENIIDESGMPKERFSAEFPKEGPSILRIQQVVRGDSAAYFCASWGQPNTEAFFGQGTRLTVV.

The CDR3 DNA is TGTGCCAGCAGCTCGAGTGGGAACACTGAAGCTTTCTTT. It translates to CASSSSGNTEAFF. The rearrangement uses TRBV7-8 and TRBJ1-1; D is unclear. This CDR3 is 13 amino acids long. Germline loops: CDR1 SGHVS, CDR2 FQNEAQ. V was trimmed by 4 bases and J by 1 base, leaving 7 bases between them.

The chain uses TRBV28 and TRBJ2-3; the match to TRBD2 covers 10 bases. There are 17 residues in the CDR3. With V trimmed by 3 bases and J by 3 bases, 9 bases remained unmatched. Looked up from germline, CDR1 is MDHEN and CDR2 is SYDVKM. CDR3 loop: CASSLGSGRFGTDTQYF. CDR3 DNA sequence: TGTGCCAGCAGTTTGGGTAGCGGGAGGTTTGGAACAGATACGCAGTATTTT.

The genes are TRBV28 and TRBJ1-3; 8 nucleotides align to TRBD1. The CDR3 has 14 residues. Trimming removed 4 bases from V and 11 bases from J; junction bases left unmatched: 10. Germline V lookup: CDR1 MDHEN, CDR2 SYDVKM. The chain's CDR3 is CASSSGQAKGAIYF. The CDR3 DNA reads TGTGCCAGCAGTTCGGGACAGGCGAAAGGGGCCATATATTTT.

As concerns this clone: Germline is not matched at one junction end, which may reflect a read error. V and J are TRBV2 and TRBJ2-2, with 8 bases matching TRBD1. CDR3 length equals 16 residues. In germline, CDR1 is SNHLY, CDR2 FYNNEI. CDR3 DNA sequence: TGTGCCAGCAGTGGTAGTCAGGGGGCGAATACCGGGGAGCTGTTTTTT. It encodes CASSGSQGANTGELFF.

In this sample, this clone turned up a few times. J is TRBJ1-1 and V is TRBV30; 9 bases match TRBD1. The CDR3 runs to 12 residues. Unmatched junction bases numbered 2, after V lost 5 bases and J lost 4 bases. The V gene's germline CDR1 is GTSNPN and CDR2 SVGIG (reference sequence). CDR3 nucleotide sequence: TGTGCCTGGGGGACAGGGTCCACTGAAGCTTTCTTT. It is translated as CAWGTGSTEAFF. Full variable domain (missing parts from reference TRBV30 and TRBJ1-1): SQTIHQWPATLVQPVGSPLSLECTVEGTSNPNLYWYRQAAGRGLQLLFYSVGIGQISSEVPQNLSASRPQDRQFILSSKKLLLSDSGFYLCAWGTGSTEAFFGQGTRLTVV.

V usage is TRBV18 and J usage is TRBJ2-3, with 7 positions matching TRBD2. The germline CDR1 and CDR2 sequences are KGHSH and LQKENI. Losses at the gene ends were 6 bases for V and 0 bases for J; bases not matched to a gene: 9. CDR3 length: 16 amino acids. CDR3 DNA: TGTGCCAGCTCGTACACAGCGGGGCGAAGCACAGATACGCAGTATTTT. As protein: CASSYTAGRSTDTQYF.

This rearrangement joins TRBV5-4 to TRBJ2-3, with a weak D call TRBD2 (6 bases). Trimming pared 4 bases from V and 5 bases from J, leaving 14 bases between. Germline-derived CDR1 and CDR2 are SGHNT and YYREEE (reference sequence). CDR3 length: 14 residues. CDR3 in amino acids: CASSRTGTLDTQYF. CDR3 in DNA: TGTGCCAGCAGCAGAACCGGGACTTTAGATACGCAGTATTTT. Full variable domain (outside the CDR3, taken from reference TRBV5-4 and TRBJ2-3): ETGVTQSPTHLIKTRGQQVTLRCSSQSGHNTVSWYQQALGQGPQFIFQYYREEENGRGNFPPRFSGLQFPNYSSELNVNALELDDSALYLCASSRTGTLDTQYFGPGTRLTVL.

CDR3 region: CASSPAGQAEYEQYF. The CDR3 nucleotides are TGTGCCAGTAGTCCAGCTGGACAGGCGGAGTACGAGCAGTACTTC. The chain couples TRBV19 to TRBJ2-7; 7 bases line up with TRBD1. V lost 5 bases, J lost 4 bases, and 11 bases stayed unmatched. The CDR3 has 15 amino acids. Germline loops: CDR1 LNHDA, CDR2 SQIVND (reference sequence).

The chain combines TRBV28 with TRBJ2-5; D uncertain. Per germline, CDR1 MDHEN and CDR2 SYDVKM. CDR3 length: 17 residues. Between the trimmed V and J ends, which lost 5 bases and 3 bases, there was a span of 22 bases. The CDR3 bases are TGTGCCAGCAGTCCCCGCCCTCCACTCGCGTCAAAAGAGACCCAGTACTTC. It specifies CASSPRPPLASKETQYF.

The V gene is TRBV29-1, the J gene TRBJ2-7; 8 bases fit TRBD2. Germline assignment: CDR1 SQVTM and CDR2 ANQGSEA. This CDR3 has 14 residues. Germline trimming cut 7 bases from V and 2 bases from J; bases unmatched to any gene: 10. The CDR3 here is CSAGGAGPTYEQYF. For the CDR3, the DNA is TGCAGCGCCGGGGGGGCGGGGCCCACCTACGAGCAGTACTTC.

The rearrangement uses TRBV6-5 and TRBJ1-1; D is ambiguous. This CDR3 is 15 amino acids long. Germline V gives CDR1 MNHEY, CDR2 SVGAGI. V lost 10 bases and J lost 3, with 21 bases in between. DNA of the CDR3: TGTGCCACCCTAAAAACGGGGTTTGGCGACACTGAAGCTTTCTTT. Amino acids: CATLKTGFGDTEAFF.

The rearrangement uses TRBV4-1 and TRBJ2-7, with a tentative D call TRBD2 (7 bases). Germline CDR1 MGHRA, CDR2 YSYEKL. The CDR3 is made up of 16 amino acids. V lost 4 bases, J lost 4 bases, and 20 bases lay in between. Here the CDR3 reads CASSPLGGGSLYEQYF. Here the CDR3 DNA reads TGCGCCAGCAGCCCCCTGGGGGGGGGCAGTCTGTACGAGCAGTACTTC.

This clone has only one observation. V is TRBV6-1 and J is TRBJ2-3; tentative D call: TRBD2 (6 bases). V was shortened by 2 bases and J by 0 bases, with 12 bases between the two germline ends. The CDR3 totals 16 residues. CDR1 is MNHNS and CDR2 is SASEGT in the germline V gene. The CDR3: CASSELGGTSTDTQYF. CDR3 coding DNA: TGTGCCAGCAGTGAACTCGGGGGTACTAGCACAGATACGCAGTATTTT.

The gene calls are TRBV13 and TRBJ2-7, with TRBD2 matching 10 bases. The J segment lost 4 bases and the V segment lost 4 bases, leaving 7 bases of the junction unmatched. The CDR3 runs to 15 residues. Germline lookup yields CDR1 PRHDT and CDR2 FYEKMQ (reference sequence). For the CDR3, the DNA is TGTGCCAGCAGCTGGGCCCCTAGCGGGAGATACGAGCAGTACTTC. It is translated as CASSWAPSGRYEQYF.

Here the CDR3 reads CASRSRGGDGYTF. In DNA form, the CDR3 reads TGTGCCAGCAGGTCACGGGGGGGGGATGGCTACACCTTC. V gene TRBV5-4 combines with J gene TRBJ1-2, with D perhaps TRBD1 (5 bases). The CDR3 loop spans 13 amino acids. Germline loops: CDR1 SGHNT, CDR2 YYREEE (reference sequence). Trimming stripped 5 bases from V and 6 bases from J, with 14 bases between.

The chain employs TRBV29-1 and TRBJ1-1; D perhaps matches TRBD1 (6 bases). The CDR3 is 14 residues long. V lost 2 bases and J 4 bases, leaving 14 bases between the germline ends. From germline, CDR1 is SQVTM and CDR2 ANQGSEA. The CDR3 DNA reads as TGCAGCGTTGAACCTCGCAGGGGAAGCACTGAAGCTTTCTTT. Amino acids: CSVEPRRGSTEAFF.

The rearrangement links TRBV2 to TRBJ2-3, with unresolved D. Per the germline V gene, CDR1 is SNHLY and CDR2 is FYNNEI. This CDR3 region has 13 residues. With 4 bases removed from V and 2 bases from J, the gap between germline ends came to 7 bases. The CDR3 DNA reads as TGTGCCAGCAGTGGTCCTTTCACAGATACGCAGTATTTT. Translation gives CASSGPFTDTQYF.

The chain links TRBV27 to TRBJ2-7, with D unresolved. Per the germline V gene, CDR1 is MNHEY and CDR2 is SMNVEV (reference sequence). Trimming shortened V by 5 bases and J by 0 bases, and 8 bases separated the two germline ends. The CDR3 contains 13 residues. CDR3 DNA sequence: TGTGCCAGCAGTCGCGAAAGCTCCTACGAGCAGTACTTC. Amino acids: CASSRESSYEQYF.

The chain has TRBV6-5 and TRBJ1-5, with 8 bases identical to TRBD1. Germline V lookup: CDR1 MNHEY, CDR2 SVGAGI. The V segment lost 0 bases and the J segment 6 bases; nucleotides outside the gene matches: 7. The CDR3 totals 16 residues. Here the CDR3 DNA reads TGTGCCAGCAGTTACTCATGGACAGGGAACGGTCAGCCCCAGCATTTT. It specifies CASSYSWTGNGQPQHF.

This chain connects TRBV4-2 to TRBJ2-5; 7 positions agree with TRBD1. V shed 0 bases and J 4 bases; nucleotides not matched to a gene: 5. Germline CDR1 and CDR2: LGHNA and YNFKEQ. CDR3 length: 15 residues. The CDR3 spells CASSQDQTGLETQYF. The CDR3 DNA reads as TGTGCCAGCAGCCAAGATCAGACAGGGTTAGAGACCCAGTACTTC.

The table lists this clone with a few counts. V is TRBV30 and J is TRBJ1-2, with D hard to call. V was clipped by 0 bases and J by 8 bases, with 10 bases between them. In germline, CDR1 is GTSNPN, CDR2 SVGIG (reference sequence). The CDR3 is 12 residues long. In nucleotides, the CDR3 is TGTGCCTGGAGTGTAGGAGGGCTGGGCTACACCTTC. Translated: CAWSVGGLGYTF.

V gene TRBV18 combines with J gene TRBJ2-7; D may be TRBD1 (5 bases). Germline lookup yields CDR1 KGHSH and CDR2 LQKENI. The V end was cut by 1 base, the J end by 5 bases, with 18 bases between. CDR3 length: 16 residues. The CDR3 sequence is CASSPLSRLDTNEQYF. The CDR3 bases are TGTGCCAGCTCACCACTGTCGCGGTTGGACACTAACGAGCAGTACTTC.

This clone was seen a single time. J is TRBJ1-5 and V is TRBV5-1, with D perhaps TRBD1 (5 bases). CDR3 length: 13 amino acids. Trimming pared 3 bases from V and 4 bases from J, leaving 8 bases between. The V gene's germline CDR1 is SGHRS and CDR2 YFSETQ. The CDR3 bases are TGCGCCAGCAGCTGGGGCCCTAATCAGCCCCAGCATTTT. Its protein is CASSWGPNQPQHF. Together with reference TRBV5-1 and TRBJ1-5, the CDR3 gives the full variable domain: KAGVTQTPRYLIKTRGQQVTLSCSPISGHRSVSWYQQTPGQGLQFLFEYFSETQRNKGNFPGRFSGRQFSNSRSEMNVSTLELGDSALYLCASSWGPNQPQHFGDGTRLSIL.

The V call is TRBV6-4, the J call TRBJ1-2, with 8 bases matching TRBD1. The CDR3 is 14 residues long. V dropped 2 bases and J dropped 8; count of bases not matched to a gene: 7. CDR1 is MRHNA and CDR2 is SNTAGT in the germline V gene. The CDR3 coding sequence is TGTGCCAGCAGTGACCCTTCGACAGGGGAAGGCTACACCTTC. Translated, it gives CASSDPSTGEGYTF.

This clone was seen a single time. The same CDR3 is also encoded by other DNA sequences in this sample. The DNA of the CDR3 is TGTGCCAGCAGTCCGGGACTGTACAATGAGCAGTTCTTC. Its protein is CASSPGLYNEQFF. The chain employs TRBV27 and TRBJ2-1; D perhaps matches TRBD2 (6 bases). Germline loops: CDR1 MNHEY, CDR2 SMNVEV (reference sequence). The CDR3 contains 13 residues. The ends were cut back, 5 bases at V and 4 bases at J, with 9 bases in the middle.

The rearrangement uses TRBV7-8 and TRBJ1-5; 8 nucleotides match TRBD1. V shed 5 bases, J shed 0 bases, and the junction held 9 bases outside the gene matches. The germline gives CDR1 SGHVS, CDR2 FQNEAQ. The CDR3 is 17 residues long. In DNA, the CDR3 is TGTGCCAGCAGCGTTCGGACAGGGAGGAATAGCAATCAGCCCCAGCATTTT. Translating gives CASSVRTGRNSNQPQHF.